A selection of T cell receptor beta chains follows, all from one sample in a study of shared clonotypes between healthy human individuals. Method: immunoSEQ multiplex PCR; TCRdb's copy keeps in-frame clones and lacks some. The sample lists about 1.5 million clones; 98% were seen once. Sequencing input: naive CD4+ T cells sorted from blood. The receptor source for this set is a man aged 25 to 45 in good health. Each CDR3 is given with its conserved first and last residue. The order of the fields is V gene, D gene, clone size, J gene, CDR3 DNA, CDR3 protein. The D gene is left open where the match is weak. Size tells how often a clone was seen (once, few, many) or the class of an expanded clone, and some rows leave it out.

TRBV29-1,TRBD2,NA,TRBJ2-7,TGCAGCGTTGGGGGAATAGCGGGAGGTAAACCCTACGAGCAGTACTTC,CSVGGIAGGKPYEQYF
TRBV10-3,NA,NA,TRBJ2-7,TGTGCCATCAGCGGTGACGTGGTGGGGTACGAGCAGTACTTC,CAISGDVVGYEQYF
TRBV10-1,NA,NA,TRBJ2-4,TGCGCCAGCAGTGGAGGGGACTTAAACATTCAGTACTTC,CASSGGDLNIQYF
TRBV7-2,TRBD1,NA,TRBJ1-1,TGTGCCAGCAGCCCACAGGGGGGTCGGACTGAAGCTTTCTTT,CASSPQGGRTEAFF
TRBV27,NA,NA,TRBJ1-1,TGTGCCAGCAGTTTCGGGGGGGATCTCGTGGGGACTGAAGCTTTCTTT,CASSFGGDLVGTEAFF
TRBV18,NA,NA,TRBJ1-2,TGTGCCAGCTCATTAACTCGACAGGACGGCGCCTATGGCTACACCTTC,CASSLTRQDGAYGYTF
TRBV5-1,NA,NA,TRBJ2-2,TGCGCCAGCAGCGGAAATTCCCTGTTCACCGGGGAGCTGTTTTTT,CASSGNSLFTGELFF
TRBV5-6,NA,NA,TRBJ1-2,TGTGCCAGCAGCTTGAGGACACCCAACTATGGCTACACCTTC,CASSLRTPNYGYTF
TRBV5-1,TRBD1,NA,TRBJ2-7,TGCGCCAGCAGCAGTCGGACAGGGGGCGTCGACGAGCAGTACTTC,CASSSRTGGVDEQYF
TRBV29-1,NA,NA,TRBJ2-3,TGCAGCACCGAGGTCCTATCCACAGATACGCAGTATTTT,CSTEVLSTDTQYF
TRBV13,NA,NA,TRBJ2-3,TGTGCCAGCAGCTTTTATGTCGCTACTAGCACAGATACGCAGTATTTT,CASSFYVATSTDTQYF
TRBV18,NA,once,TRBJ2-3,TGTGCCAGCTCACCCTCAACAGATACGCAGTATTTT,CASSPSTDTQYF
TRBV19,NA,NA,TRBJ1-5,TGTGCCAGTAGTATACGTGCGGGATTCGGATATCAGCCCCAGCATTTT,CASSIRAGFGYQPQHF
TRBV27,NA,NA,TRBJ1-2,TGTGCCAGCAGTACCCACTACACCTTC,CASSTHYTF
TRBV2,NA,NA,TRBJ2-2,TGTGCCAGCAGTGACAGTCGACAGGAGAACACCGGGGAGCTGTTTTTT,CASSDSRQENTGELFF
TRBV5-1,NA,NA,TRBJ2-7,TGCGCCAGCAGCTTGGCTAGCAGCCACGAGCAGTACTTC,CASSLASSHEQYF
TRBV6-5,NA,NA,TRBJ2-7,TGTGCCAGCAGTTACTCGATGGCGGACGGAGCCTACGAGCAGTACTTC,CASSYSMADGAYEQYF
TRBV28,NA,NA,TRBJ2-7,TGTGCCAGCAGTTCCTTGACTAGTTCGAGTTACGAGCAGTACTTC,CASSSLTSSSYEQYF
TRBV14,TRBD1,NA,TRBJ2-3,TGTGCCAGCAGCCAACTGTTACCGGGACAGGGCACAGATACGCAGTATTTT,CASSQLLPGQGTDTQYF
TRBV10-3,NA,NA,TRBJ2-3,TGTGCCATCGGTGCCTCGGATACGCAGTATTTT,CAIGASDTQYF
TRBV28,TRBD2,once,TRBJ2-2,TGTGCCAGCAGAGCCGGGACTAGCGGGAGTTCCGGGGAGCTGTTTTTT,CASRAGTSGSSGELFF
TRBV5-1,NA,NA,TRBJ2-7,TGCGCCAGCAGCTTGGGCAGCCCAGGAGACGAGCAGTACTTC,CASSLGSPGDEQYF
TRBV7-2,NA,NA,TRBJ1-5,TGTGCCAGCAGCTTAGCGAGGGGGGCCAATCAGCCCCAGCATTTT,CASSLARGANQPQHF
TRBV7-9,NA,NA,TRBJ1-5,TGTGCCAGCAGCTTAGGAGGTGGTGGCAATCAGCCCCAGCATTTT,CASSLGGGGNQPQHF
TRBV9,NA,NA,TRBJ2-2,TGTGCCAGCAGCGTAGTGTCAGGGGCCACCGGGGAGCTGTTTTTT,CASSVVSGATGELFF
TRBV5-1,TRBD1,NA,TRBJ2-3,TGCGCCAGCAGCTTGCAGATAAAAGGGGGCTTGCCAGATACGCAGTATTTT,CASSLQIKGGLPDTQYF
TRBV6-5,NA,NA,TRBJ2-2,TGTGCCAGCAGTTCGCTCCCTCCTGAGAACACCGGGGAGCTGTTTTTT,CASSSLPPENTGELFF
TRBV29-1,TRBD1,NA,TRBJ1-4,TGCAGCGTTGATACGGGACAGGGTGCAACTAATGAAAAACTGTTTTTT,CSVDTGQGATNEKLFF
TRBV15,NA,NA,TRBJ2-2,TGTGCCACCAGCAGAGATCGTTTGGAGGGATCCACCGGGGAGCTGTTTTTT,CATSRDRLEGSTGELFF
TRBV5-5,NA,NA,TRBJ2-2,TGTGCCAGCAGTTATGGACAGTACACCGGGGAGCTGTTTTTT,CASSYGQYTGELFF
TRBV7-9,TRBD2,once,TRBJ2-2,TGTGCCAGCAGCTCAGGAAGGACTAGCGGGTCATCGAACACCGGGGAGCTGTTTTTT,CASSSGRTSGSSNTGELFF
TRBV23-1,NA,NA,TRBJ1-1,TGCGCCAGCAGTCACCCGAAGGGACCGAACACTGAAGCTTTCTTT,CASSHPKGPNTEAFF
TRBV6-5,NA,NA,TRBJ2-3,TGTGCCAGCAGTCCAGTGTTCCGCACAGATACGCAGTATTTT,CASSPVFRTDTQYF
TRBV18,TRBD2,few,TRBJ2-1,TGTGCCAGCTCACCTGGTACTAGCGGGAGGGCCTCGTCATCCTACAATGAGCAGTTCTTC,CASSPGTSGRASSSYNEQFF
TRBV18,NA,NA,TRBJ2-6,TGTGCCAGCTCACCACTCCTGGGCCAGGGGAGTGGGGCCAACGTCCTGACTTTC,CASSPLLGQGSGANVLTF
TRBV15,TRBD1,NA,TRBJ1-5,TGTGCCACAAGGACAGGGTTGGATCAGCCCCAGCATTTT,CATRTGLDQPQHF
TRBV23-1,NA,NA,TRBJ2-7,TGCGCCGGGAAGGGGACAACGAACCTGGAGCAGTACTTC,CAGKGTTNLEQYF
TRBV5-4,NA,NA,TRBJ2-1,TGTGCCAGCAGCTTGGGTAGCGCGACTGCCTACAATGAGCAGTTCTTC,CASSLGSATAYNEQFF
TRBV7-9,TRBD2,NA,TRBJ2-5,TGTGCCAGCAGCTTTGGATCGCTAGCGGGGGTCCCAGAGACCCAGTACTTC,CASSFGSLAGVPETQYF
TRBV10-3,NA,once,TRBJ2-7,TGTGCCATCAGTGACAGTTTCTACGAGCAGTACTTC,CAISDSFYEQYF
TRBV29-1,NA,NA,TRBJ1-2,TGCAGCGGACAGTCGAGGGGAGAGAGTGGCTACACCTTC,CSGQSRGESGYTF
TRBV5-4,TRBD2,NA,TRBJ2-5,TGTGCCAGCAGCTTGTCTAGCGGGCCAAGGGAGACCCAGTACTTC,CASSLSSGPRETQYF
TRBV11-2,TRBD2,NA,TRBJ2-3,TGTGCCAGCAGCCCAACTAGCGGGAGGACAGATACGCAGTATTTT,CASSPTSGRTDTQYF
TRBV28,NA,NA,TRBJ2-5,TGTGCCAGCAGTTTATCCCGAAGGAAGACCCAGTACTTC,CASSLSRRKTQYF
TRBV5-4,TRBD2,NA,TRBJ2-1,TGTGCCAGCAGCTGGGGACTAGCGGTTAGCTCCTACAATGAGCAGTTCTTC,CASSWGLAVSSYNEQFF
TRBV6-1,NA,NA,TRBJ1-5,TGTGCCATCAAGGAAGTCGGGGATCAGCCCCAGCATTTT,CAIKEVGDQPQHF
TRBV9,NA,NA,TRBJ2-2,TGTGCCAGCAGCGTAGCTCCAGGGGTCACCGGGGAGCTGTTTTTT,CASSVAPGVTGELFF
TRBV5-1,TRBD1,NA,TRBJ2-1,TGCGCCAGCAGCTCGGGACAGGGTACTTATGAGCAGTTCTTC,CASSSGQGTYEQFF
TRBV4-3,TRBD2,NA,TRBJ2-2,TGCGCCAGCAGCCAAAAACTTAGCGGGATCGCGAACACCGGGGAGCTGTTTTTT,CASSQKLSGIANTGELFF